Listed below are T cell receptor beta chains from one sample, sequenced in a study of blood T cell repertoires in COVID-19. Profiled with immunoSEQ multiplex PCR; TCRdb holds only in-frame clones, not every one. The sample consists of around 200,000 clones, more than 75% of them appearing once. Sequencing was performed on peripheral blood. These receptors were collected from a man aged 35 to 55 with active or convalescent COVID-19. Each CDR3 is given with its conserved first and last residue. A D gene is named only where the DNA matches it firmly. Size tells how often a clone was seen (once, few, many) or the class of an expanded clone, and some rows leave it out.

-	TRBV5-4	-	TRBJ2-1	CASSLRQGGNEQFF	TGTGCCAGCAGCCTCCGACAGGGAGGAAATGAGCAGTTCTTC
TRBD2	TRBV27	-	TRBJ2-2	CASSWGAGGTGELFF	TGTGCCAGCAGTTGGGGGGCGGGAGGCACCGGGGAGCTGTTTTTT
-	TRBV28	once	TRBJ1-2	CATEHLLKGETGYTF	TGTGCCACCGAGCATCTGTTGAAGGGGGAGACTGGCTACACCTTC
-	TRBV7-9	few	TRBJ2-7	CASSFAEDYEQYF	TGTGCCAGCAGCTTTGCAGAGGACTACGAGCAGTACTTC
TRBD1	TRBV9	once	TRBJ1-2	CASSGGQGIYTF	TGTGCCAGCAGCGGGGGACAGGGGATCTACACCTTC
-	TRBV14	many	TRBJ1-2	CASSQVSGWLYGYTF	TGTGCCAGCAGCCAAGTTTCAGGTTGGCTCTATGGCTACACCTTC
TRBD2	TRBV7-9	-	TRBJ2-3	CASSPTGLWGTDTQYF	TGTGCCAGCAGTCCGACGGGACTATGGGGCACAGATACGCAGTATTTT
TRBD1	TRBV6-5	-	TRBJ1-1	CASGRGTGNTEAFF	TGTGCCAGCGGAAGGGGGACAGGGAACACTGAAGCTTTCTTT
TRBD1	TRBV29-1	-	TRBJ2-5	CSVEAGTGGAETQYF	TGCAGCGTTGAAGCCGGGACAGGGGGCGCAGAGACCCAGTACTTC
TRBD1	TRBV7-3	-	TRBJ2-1	CASSQGTGEFEQFF	TGTGCCAGCAGCCAAGGGACAGGGGAGTTTGAGCAGTTCTTC
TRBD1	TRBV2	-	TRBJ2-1	CASRPGTAGDEQFF	TGTGCCAGCAGGCCCGGGACAGCTGGGGATGAGCAGTTCTTC
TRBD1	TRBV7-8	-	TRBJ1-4	CASRPPGQGDEKLFF	TGTGCCAGCAGGCCCCCGGGACAGGGAGATGAAAAACTGTTTTTT
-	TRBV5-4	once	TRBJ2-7	CASSSGGRTSYEQYF	TGTGCCAGCAGCTCAGGGGGGAGGACCTCCTACGAGCAGTACTTC
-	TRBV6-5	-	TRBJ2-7	CASSTRRGALYEQYF	TGTGCCAGCAGTACCCGCCGGGGGGCCCTCTACGAGCAGTACTTC
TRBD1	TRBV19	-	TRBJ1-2	CASSYHRGTPSGYTF	TGTGCCAGTAGTTACCACAGGGGAACCCCTTCGGGCTACACCTTC
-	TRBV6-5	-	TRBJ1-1	CASSYTGRLEAFF	TGTGCCAGCAGTTACACAGGGCGCCTTGAAGCTTTCTTT
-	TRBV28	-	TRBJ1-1	CQSGGHTEAFF	TGTCAGTCCGGGGGGCACACTGAAGCTTTCTTT